This passage covers 22 T cell receptor beta chains from one sample sequenced in a study of blood T cell repertoires in COVID-19. Sequenced by immunoSEQ multiplex PCR; TCRdb stores in-frame clones only, minus some. The sample records around 140,000 clones, under 90% being singletons. The sample taken for sequencing was peripheral blood. These receptors originate from a woman aged 60-70 years with active or convalescent COVID-19.

This chain connects TRBV6-5 to TRBJ1-5; the D gene is possibly TRBD1 (6 bases). The CDR3 is made up of 14 amino acids. The germline V and J ends were trimmed by 6 bases and 3 bases, with 12 bases remaining between them. Germline values: CDR1 MNHEY, CDR2 SVGAGI. The CDR3 is CASSTGQHNQPQHF. The CDR3 bases are TGTGCCAGCAGCACCGGACAGCACAATCAGCCCCAGCATTTT.

This clone has a single count. The chain has TRBV7-2 and TRBJ2-7; perhaps TRBD2 as D (5 bases). Between the trimmed V and J ends, which lost 0 bases and 2 bases, there was a span of 11 bases. The germline CDR1 and CDR2 sequences are SGHTA and FQGNSA. The CDR3 is 15 amino acids. CDR3 in DNA: TGTGCCAGCAGCTTAGCTGGCGGGTATACCTACGAGCAGTACTTC. It is translated as CASSLAGGYTYEQYF. The full variable domain, completed using reference TRBV7-2 and TRBJ2-7, is GAGVSQSPSNKVTEKGKDVELRCDPISGHTALYWYRQSLGQGLEFLIYFQGNSAPDKSGLPSDRFSAERTGGSVSTLTIQRTQQEDSAVYLCASSLAGGYTYEQYFGPGTRLTVT.

This sequence joins TRBV27 and TRBJ1-2; D possibly corresponds to TRBD1 (6 bases). Per the germline V gene, CDR1 is MNHEY and CDR2 is SMNVEV (reference sequence). The ends were cut back, 5 bases at V and 3 bases at J, with 13 bases in the middle. CDR3 size: 14 residues. CDR3: CASSRAGVYYGYTF. CDR3 in DNA: TGTGCCAGCAGTAGAGCAGGGGTTTACTATGGCTACACCTTC.

This chain joins TRBV25-1 and TRBJ1-1, with unresolved D. Germline CDR1 and CDR2: MGHDK and SYGVNS. Trimming left V 0 bases short and J 2 bases short, with 13 bases between. The CDR3 covers 16 residues. The CDR3: CASSEYGRAANTEAFF. The CDR3 nucleotides are TGTGCCAGCAGTGAATATGGACGAGCGGCAAACACTGAAGCTTTCTTT.

The genes are TRBV4-3 and TRBJ1-5, with 7 positions matching TRBD1. Germline trimming cut 3 bases from V and 8 bases from J; bases unmatched to any gene: 7. Looked up from germline, CDR1 is LGHNA and CDR2 is YSLEER. CDR3 size: 14 residues. CDR3 coding DNA: TGCGCCAGCAGCCAGGACTTAGACAGGGAGCCCCAGCATTTT. Amino acid sequence: CASSQDLDREPQHF.

CDR3 sequence reads: CASSLPGGYSPLHF. CDR3 coding DNA: TGTGCCAGCAGTTTACCAGGGGGTTATTCACCCCTCCACTTT. The chain links TRBV27 to TRBJ1-6, with TRBD1 matching 7 bases. The CDR3 spans 14 residues. J was trimmed by 8 bases and V by 2 bases; bases with no gene match: 3. The germline V gene encodes CDR1 MNHEY and CDR2 SMNVEV (reference sequence).

In its sample, this clone was seen a few times. J is TRBJ2-2 and V is TRBV29-1; 7 nucleotides line up with TRBD1. Germline lookup yields CDR1 SQVTM and CDR2 ANQGSEA. This CDR3 spans 16 amino acids. After removal of 7 bases from V and 3 bases from J, the junction contained 14 bases not matched to a gene. CDR3 nucleotides: TGCAGCGCTGTTGACAGGGTGGGCTCTTACACCGGGGAGCTGTTTTTT. Amino acid sequence: CSAVDRVGSYTGELFF.

This rearrangement joins TRBV2 to TRBJ1-2, with TRBD1 identical over 7 bases. The CDR3 is 14 residues long. CDR1 is SNHLY and CDR2 is FYNNEI in the germline V gene. The V segment lost 0 bases and the J segment 2 bases; nucleotides outside the gene matches: 0. The CDR3 nucleotides are TGTGCCAGCAGTGAAGCGACAGGGAACTATGGCTACACCTTC. Its translation is CASSEATGNYGYTF.

This chain joins TRBV27 and TRBJ1-6; 7 nucleotides line up with TRBD1. The CDR3 has 16 residues. The trim removed 5 bases at V and 7 bases at J, leaving 11 bases unmatched. Germline lookup yields CDR1 MNHEY and CDR2 SMNVEV (reference sequence). The CDR3 DNA sequence: TGTGCCAGCAGTCTACTACAGGGGCTGCCAAATTCACCCCTCCACTTT. Amino acid sequence: CASSLLQGLPNSPLHF.

This clone has only one observation. The chain links TRBV6-5 to TRBJ1-2, with 7 bases lining up with TRBD1. Germline V CDR1 and CDR2: MNHEY, SVGAGI. The ends lost 6 bases at V and 7 bases at J; junction bases unmatched: 8. The length of the CDR3 is 13 residues. CDR3 loop: CASRLQGLRGYTF. DNA of the CDR3: TGTGCCAGCAGATTACAGGGGCTGCGTGGCTACACCTTC.

The V call is TRBV3-1 (or the pseudogene TRBV3-2), the J call TRBJ1-1; D remains ambiguous. This CDR3 region has 13 residues. Germline assignment: CDR1 LGHDT and CDR2 YNNKEL (reference sequence). Between the trimmed V and J ends, which lost 7 bases and 1 base, there was a span of 10 bases. CDR3 sequence reads: CASISGKNTEAFF. The CDR3 DNA reads as TGTGCCAGCATTTCCGGGAAGAACACTGAAGCTTTCTTT.

The chain has TRBV6-1 and TRBJ2-7, with a weak D call TRBD2 (5 bases). Germline V CDR1 and CDR2: MNHNS, SASEGT. The V end lost 2 bases, the J end lost 0 bases, and 8 bases lay between the germline ends. The CDR3 runs 14 residues. Here the CDR3 reads CASSEYAGSYEQYF. In DNA, the CDR3 is TGTGCCAGCAGTGAATATGCGGGCTCCTACGAGCAGTACTTC.

The chain carries TRBV19 and TRBJ2-1, with 7 bases fitting TRBD1. Germline V gene data show CDR1 as LNHDA and CDR2 as SQIVND (reference sequence). The trim removed 5 bases at V and 4 bases at J, leaving 8 bases unmatched. CDR3 size: 15 residues. The CDR3 sequence is CASSLGGQRYNEQFF. CDR3 sequence (DNA): TGTGCCAGTAGTTTAGGGGGACAGAGATACAATGAGCAGTTCTTC.

This clone was recorded only once. V is TRBV10-3 and J is TRBJ2-5; D is uncertain. Trimming took 2 bases from V and 1 from J, leaving 5 bases between them. Germline assignment: CDR1 ENHRY and CDR2 SYGVKD. The CDR3 has 13 amino acids. CDR3 DNA: TGTGCCATCAGTGAGGGCAGCCAAGAGACCCAGTACTTC. Encoded protein: CAISEGSQETQYF.

The chain combines TRBV5-4 with TRBJ1-1; D call uncertain. Germline V CDR1 and CDR2: SGHNT, YYREEE (reference sequence). The CDR3 totals 13 residues. The ends were cut back, 4 bases at V and 5 bases at J, with 12 bases in the middle. The CDR3 DNA reads TGTGCCAGCAGCCTAAATCCGGTTACTGAAGCTTTCTTT. The encoded protein is CASSLNPVTEAFF. Complete variable domain (other parts from reference TRBV5-4 and TRBJ1-1): ETGVTQSPTHLIKTRGQQVTLRCSSQSGHNTVSWYQQALGQGPQFIFQYYREEENGRGNFPPRFSGLQFPNYSSELNVNALELDDSALYLCASSLNPVTEAFFGQGTRLTVV.

V and J are TRBV6-5 and TRBJ1-2; 7 positions agree with TRBD1. The CDR3 totals 14 residues. J lost 2 bases, V lost 6 bases, and 6 bases had no gene match. CDR1 is MNHEY, CDR2 SVGAGI, per germline. CDR3 nucleotides: TGTGCCAGCAGGTTGGACAGGACAAACTATGGCTACACCTTC. It yields the protein CASRLDRTNYGYTF.

This chain joins TRBV15 and TRBJ2-1, with 15 bases aligning to TRBD2. This CDR3 comprises 15 residues. J gave up 7 bases and V 6 bases, and 4 bases lay outside the gene matches. CDR1 and CDR2 (germline): LNHNV, YYDKDF (reference sequence). CDR3 sequence: CATSRGLAGGNEQFF. In DNA form, the CDR3 reads TGTGCCACCAGTCGCGGACTAGCGGGAGGGAATGAGCAGTTCTTC.

The chain recombines TRBV6-2 or TRBV6-3 with TRBJ1-5; D is possibly TRBD1 (6 bases). This CDR3 comprises 16 residues. With 1 base removed from V and 6 bases from J, the gap between germline ends came to 16 bases. In germline, CDR1 is MNHEY, CDR2 SVGEGT. CDR3: CASSYFTGSVGQPQHF. DNA of the CDR3: TGTGCCAGCAGTTACTTTACAGGGTCGGTGGGTCAGCCCCAGCATTTT.

The rearrangement links TRBV7-6 to TRBJ2-7, with a weak D call TRBD1 (5 bases). Germline CDR1 SGHVS, CDR2 FNYEAQ. The CDR3 length is 18 residues. With 4 bases removed from V and 1 base from J, the gap between germline ends came to 23 bases. As DNA, the CDR3 is TGTGCCAGCAGCTCCCCCTTATTTGACAGCGCCCCTTCCTACGAGCAGTACGTC. Its translation: CASSSPLFDSAPSYEQYV.

V is TRBV5-1 and J is TRBJ2-2; 10 bases are a match to TRBD1. The ends lost 0 bases at V and 5 bases at J; junction bases unmatched: 1. CDR3 length equals 15 residues. CDR1 is SGHRS, CDR2 YFSETQ, per germline. CDR3 residues: CASSLGTGGTGELFF. The CDR3 coding sequence is TGCGCCAGCAGCTTGGGGACAGGGGGAACCGGGGAGCTGTTTTTT. Filled out from reference TRBV5-1 and TRBJ2-2, the complete variable domain reads KAGVTQTPRYLIKTRGQQVTLSCSPISGHRSVSWYQQTPGQGLQFLFEYFSETQRNKGNFPGRFSGRQFSNSRSEMNVSTLELGDSALYLCASSLGTGGTGELFFGEGSRLTVL.

The rearrangement joins TRBV24-1 to TRBJ2-5; maybe TRBD2 (6 bases). Deletions cut 4 bases from V and 0 bases from J, with 11 bases between. Germline loops: CDR1 KGHDR, CDR2 SFDVKD. This CDR3 contains 15 residues. The CDR3 spells CATSDPREDQETQYF. CDR3 DNA: TGTGCCACCAGTGACCCTAGGGAGGACCAAGAGACCCAGTACTTC.

The chain has TRBV24-1 and TRBJ2-7; 10 nucleotides line up with TRBD2. The trim removed 4 bases at V and 5 bases at J, leaving 4 bases unmatched. CDR3 length: 14 amino acids. Germline lookup yields CDR1 KGHDR and CDR2 SFDVKD. CDR3 loop: CATSDRTSGNEQYF. CDR3 DNA: TGTGCCACCAGTGACCGCACTAGCGGGAACGAGCAGTACTTC.